Below, one TCR beta chain is given with its context. Its antigen is unknown. TCRdb re-called the reads with MiXCR, one entry per CDR3 protein. The sample shows around 25,000 distinct CDR3 sequences, approximately 24% of them seen only once. These data belong to a study of T cell repertoires in cytomegalovirus infection. Overall study: HLA-C-restricted CMV epitopes, recently identified, and well-studied HLA-B-restricted ones were used by the study. Shared public TCR beta signatures pointed to both CMV infection and a matching HLA type.

Germline V lookup: CDR1 MNHEY, CDR2 SMNVEV (reference sequence). The CDR3 extends over 16 amino acids. V lost 5 bases to trimming and J lost 0 bases, with 14 bases between them. Study outcomes and limitations: Frequencies of public TCR beta families were cumulated, and this identified carriers of CMV plus the relevant HLA. In two of eight donors, the top clonotype was HLA-C-restricted CMV-specific.

This receptor was taken from a human donor in good health (CMV status not recorded). Some clones in this sample may be carry-over from other donors' samples. This sample comprised CD8+ T cells from cultured PBMCs, obtained from culture after CMV antigen stimulation. This sequence joins TRBV27 and TRBJ1-5; D is uncertain. The CDR3 sequence is CASSPQLARSNQPQHF. For the CDR3, the DNA is TGTGCCAGCAGTCCACAGCTGGCGCGTAGCAATCAGCCCCAGCATTTT.